This is a list of T cell receptor beta chains from one sample in a study of shared clonotypes between healthy human individuals. Using immunoSEQ multiplex PCR, the repertoire was profiled, and TCRdb retains in-frame clones only, with some absent. The data show roughly 2,300,000 clones, 80% to 95% seen once. Material: naive CD4+ T cells from PBMCs. The receptors originated from a man aged 18 to 29 in good health. Some clones in this sample may be carry-over from other donors' samples. CDR3s include the opening cysteine and the closing phenylalanine or tryptophan. The D gene is left open where the match is weak. Size values are once, few and many counts, or a class for expanded clones, and some rows have none.

V gene	D gene	J gene	clone size	CDR3 DNA	CDR3 protein
TRBV10-3	-	TRBJ1-1	few	TGTGCCAGCGAGAGCAGGGGAACTGAAGCTTTCTTT	CASESRGTEAFF
TRBV28	TRBD1	TRBJ2-7	-	TGTGCCAGCAACCCCGGGAACAGGGGTTACGAGCAGTACTTC	CASNPGNRGYEQYF
TRBV15	-	TRBJ2-1	-	TGTGCCACCAGCAGGATGCCGGGACCCCCCTACAATGAGCAGTTCTTC	CATSRMPGPPYNEQFF
TRBV18	-	TRBJ2-1	once	TGTGCCAGCTCACCACCGTCATCAGGGGAGCAGTTCTTC	CASSPPSSGEQFF
TRBV6-5	-	TRBJ1-3	-	TGTGCCAGCAGTTCTCAGGGAGCCTCTGGAAACACCATATATTTT	CASSSQGASGNTIYF
TRBV6-1	-	TRBJ2-3	-	TGTGCCAGCAGTGGGCCCGCTAGCGCGAGCACAGATACGCAGTATTTT	CASSGPASASTDTQYF
TRBV10-1	-	TRBJ1-1	-	TGCGCCAGCAGTGATCACAGAAAGGGAGAAGCTTTCTTT	CASSDHRKGEAFF
TRBV5-4	-	TRBJ2-3	-	TGTGCCAGCAGCTGGGGTCCTGGCACAGATACGCAGTATTTT	CASSWGPGTDTQYF
TRBV11-2	-	TRBJ2-1	-	TGTGCCAGCAGCTTAGTGATCTCCTACAATGAGCAGTTCTTC	CASSLVISYNEQFF
TRBV14	TRBD1	TRBJ2-7	-	TGTGCCAGCAGCCGAGGGACAGGGGAGTTGGAGCAGTACTTC	CASSRGTGELEQYF
TRBV15	-	TRBJ2-7	once	TGTGCCACCAGCAGTTTTTTTGTGGTAGCGAACGAGCAGTACTTC	CATSSFFVVANEQYF
TRBV28	TRBD1	TRBJ2-7	once	TGTGCCAGCAGATCGCCGGGACAGGAGAAATACGAGCAGTACTTC	CASRSPGQEKYEQYF
TRBV7-2	-	TRBJ2-5	-	TGTGCCAGCAGCTCCACACTCCAAGAGACCCAGTACTTC	CASSSTLQETQYF
TRBV5-1	-	TRBJ2-2	-	TGCGCCAGCAGCTTGGAATGGGCCGGGGAGCTGTTTTTT	CASSLEWAGELFF
TRBV5-1	TRBD2	TRBJ2-7	-	TGCGCCAGCAGCTTGGCCGGGACTAGTCTCGAGCAGTACTTC	CASSLAGTSLEQYF
TRBV5-1	TRBD1	TRBJ2-7	-	TGCGCCAGCAGCTTTTCCGGACAGGGCTACGAGCAGTACTTC	CASSFSGQGYEQYF
TRBV2	-	TRBJ2-5	-	TGTGCCAGCAGTGAAGCCCCGGGATTGGCCCAGTACTTC	CASSEAPGLAQYF
TRBV11-3	-	TRBJ2-3	-	TGTGCCATCTCTGAGGGCCAAGATACGCAGTATTTT	CAISEGQDTQYF
TRBV6-5	-	TRBJ1-3	-	TGTGCCAGCAGTTACTCGACCAGGGCGAACACCATATATTTT	CASSYSTRANTIYF
TRBV5-6	-	TRBJ2-3	-	TGTGCCAGCAGTTTTCGAGGCGTCGCAGATACGCAGTATTTT	CASSFRGVADTQYF
TRBV7-9	-	TRBJ2-2	-	TGTGCCAGCAGCTTAACCGGGAGCAACACCGGGGAGCTGTTTTTT	CASSLTGSNTGELFF
TRBV28	TRBD1	TRBJ1-1	once	TGTGCCAGCAGTTTACCTGGACAGGGGAACACTGAAGCTTTCTTT	CASSLPGQGNTEAFF
TRBV9	-	TRBJ2-2	few	TGTGCCAGCAGCGGACTAGTGATCGGGGAGCTGTTTTTT	CASSGLVIGELFF
TRBV15	-	TRBJ1-1	-	TGTGCCACCAGCAGTACCATGGGCACTGAAGCTTTCTTT	CATSSTMGTEAFF
TRBV9	TRBD1	TRBJ2-4	-	TGTGCCAGCAGCGTAGCGACAGGGGTCGGAAACATTCAGTACTTC	CASSVATGVGNIQYF
TRBV4-1	TRBD1	TRBJ1-5	-	TGCGCCAGCAGCCAAGAACCGGGACAGCACATAACGGGGCCCCAGCATTTT	CASSQEPGQHITGPQHF
TRBV28	-	TRBJ2-7	-	TGTGCCAGCCGAGCCTCCGGTTCCGCAGGCGAGCAGTACTTC	CASRASGSAGEQYF
TRBV18	-	TRBJ1-1	-	TGTGCCAGCTCACCCACAGGGTCTGAAGCTTTCTTT	CASSPTGSEAFF
TRBV28	TRBD2	TRBJ2-3	-	TGTGCCAGCAGTTCCGCGGGACTAGCGCTGGCAGATACGCAGTATTTT	CASSSAGLALADTQYF